The TCR beta chain under discussion was sequenced for a study of T cells in Graves' hyperthyroidism and ophthalmopathy. The CDR3 runs to 13 residues. Trimming took 2 bases from V and 4 from J, leaving 11 bases between them. The germline gives CDR1 GTSNPN, CDR2 SVGIG (reference sequence). On this clonotype itself: Since a much larger clone is just one base distant, this may be a read error.

What was amplified from RNA transcripts were TCR beta CDR3 regions. The HTBI primer set drove a first-round RT-PCR of the TCR CDR3. TCRdb re-analysed the multiplex PCR reads in MiXCR, keeping a single row per CDR3 protein. The sample carries a few hundred thousand distinct CDR3 sequences, approximately 15% recorded once. Clinical symptoms, serum thyroxine and TRAb, thyroid ultrasound and orbital computed tomography were used for the diagnoses. PBMCs came from more than 9 ml fresh peripheral blood. The sample comprised blood. The chain joins TRBV30 to TRBJ1-1, with D perhaps TRBD1 (5 bases). The clonotype was recovered from a man in his thirties or forties with Graves' hyperthyroidism that later progressed to Graves' ophthalmopathy. The CDR3 here is CAWSTAGGTEAFF. The CDR3 DNA reads as TGTGCCTGGAGTACCGCTGGGGGCACTGAAGCTTTCTTT.